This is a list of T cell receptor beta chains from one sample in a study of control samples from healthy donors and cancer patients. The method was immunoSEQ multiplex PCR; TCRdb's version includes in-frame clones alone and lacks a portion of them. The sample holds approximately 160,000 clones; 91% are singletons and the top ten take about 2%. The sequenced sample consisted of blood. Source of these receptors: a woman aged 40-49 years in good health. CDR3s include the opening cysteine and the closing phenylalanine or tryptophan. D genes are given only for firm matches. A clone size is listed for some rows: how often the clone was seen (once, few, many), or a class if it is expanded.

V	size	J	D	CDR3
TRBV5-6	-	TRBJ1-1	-	CASSRWGEGEAFF
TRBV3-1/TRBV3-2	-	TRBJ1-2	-	CASSQDAPLRGYTF
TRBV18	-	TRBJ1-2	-	CASSPPNRDGYTF
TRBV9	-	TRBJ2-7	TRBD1	CASSQGQGAYEQYF
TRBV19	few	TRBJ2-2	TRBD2	CASKAGLESGELFF
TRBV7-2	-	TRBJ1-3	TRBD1	CASSLVGQGSGNTIYF
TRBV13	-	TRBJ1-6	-	CASSLGVWNSPLHF
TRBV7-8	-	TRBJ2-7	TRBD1	CASSLTSGTVSYEQYF
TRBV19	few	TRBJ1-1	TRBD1	CASSFGTGNTEAFF
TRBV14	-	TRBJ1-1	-	CASQKIYDTEAFF
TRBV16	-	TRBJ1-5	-	CASSPTRGSNQPQHF
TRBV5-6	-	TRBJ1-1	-	CASSLRGADTEAFF
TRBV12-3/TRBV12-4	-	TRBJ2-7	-	CASTAGPPYEQYF
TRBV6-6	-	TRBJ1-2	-	CASSDRWAGMDGYTF
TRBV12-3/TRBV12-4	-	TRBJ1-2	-	CASGVGSGGYTF
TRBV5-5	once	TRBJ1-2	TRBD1	CASSLAAGGGYTF
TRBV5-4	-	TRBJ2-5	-	CASRTAGAGETQYF
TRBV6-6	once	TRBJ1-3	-	CASSPRGTGNTIYF
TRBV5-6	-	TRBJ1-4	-	CASSSPGGTNEKLFF
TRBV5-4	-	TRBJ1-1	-	CASSPPGGTEAFF
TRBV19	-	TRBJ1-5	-	CASSIGGTFSNQPQHF
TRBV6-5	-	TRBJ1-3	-	CASTWSGNTIYF
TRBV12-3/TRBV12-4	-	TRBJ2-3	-	CASTLIGDTQYF
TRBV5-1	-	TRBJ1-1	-	CASSLEGLGITEAFF
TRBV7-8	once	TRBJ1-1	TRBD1	CASSLMGGTGFTPEAFF
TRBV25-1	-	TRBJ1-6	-	CASSDKDTPFNSPLHF
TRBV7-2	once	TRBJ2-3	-	CASSWDGNTDTQYF
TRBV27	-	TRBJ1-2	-	CASSSDRISYTF
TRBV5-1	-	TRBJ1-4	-	CASSLVGGPGEKLFF
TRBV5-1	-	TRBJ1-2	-	CASRRTDLYYGYTF
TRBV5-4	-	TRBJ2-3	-	CASSRLTTSSTDTQYF
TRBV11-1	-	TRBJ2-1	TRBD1	CASSLGQGTYNEQFF
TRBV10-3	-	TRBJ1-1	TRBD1	CAIRTGGAENTEAFF
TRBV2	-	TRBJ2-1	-	CASSDYNEQFF
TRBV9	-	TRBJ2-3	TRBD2	CASSVRGTRSTDTQYF
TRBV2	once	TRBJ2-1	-	CASSEARTSLVNEQFF
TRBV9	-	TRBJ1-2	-	CASSATRGRAVGYTF
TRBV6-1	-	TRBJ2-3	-	CASSERDTQYF
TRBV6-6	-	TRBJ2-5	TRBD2	CASRDRGGQETQYF
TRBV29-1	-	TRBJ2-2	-	CSVDPIGGGELFF
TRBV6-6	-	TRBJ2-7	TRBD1	CASSRTPTGDSYEQYF
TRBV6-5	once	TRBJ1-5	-	CATQTEGGSPQHF
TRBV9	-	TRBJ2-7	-	CASSVGRAPYEQYF
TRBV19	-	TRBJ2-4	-	CASSRTKGNF
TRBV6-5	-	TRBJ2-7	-	CASKGGSGYEQYF
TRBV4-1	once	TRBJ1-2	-	CASSQEGAGGYTF
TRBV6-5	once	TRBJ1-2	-	CASSRSQTEDGYTF
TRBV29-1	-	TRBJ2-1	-	CSVGENEQFF
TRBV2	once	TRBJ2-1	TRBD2	CASTGGVSNEQFF
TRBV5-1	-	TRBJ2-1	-	CASSLTAEQFF
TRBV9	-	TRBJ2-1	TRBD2	CASSPRGLAGFSYNEQFF